This passage covers 24 T cell receptor beta chains from one sample sequenced in a study of regulatory T cells in long-lasting Graves disease. The time point was: persistent/refractory GD, antithyroid drugs over 5 years with positive TRAb. The authors made the TCR library using RNA they extracted from PBMCs. Construction of the TCR beta libraries employed iRepertoire HTBI primers in conjunction with Arm-PCR of CDR3 regions. A single record per CDR3 protein comes from TCRdb applying MiXCR to the multiplex PCR reads. The sample lists around 460,000 distinct CDR3 sequences; about 22% were seen once. This specimen consisted of peripheral blood mononuclear cells (PBMCs), obtained when the disease was refractory, from a patient treated with antithyroid drugs. The receptors were gathered from a female donor with Graves disease.

CDR3 protein: CSVEDAWGTDTQYF. CDR3 bases: TGCAGCGTTGAAGATGCTTGGGGCACAGATACGCAGTATTTT. The chain couples TRBV29-1 to TRBJ2-3; D is ambiguous. This CDR3 region has 14 residues. The germline CDR1 and CDR2 sequences are SQVTM and ANQGSEA. Trimming took off 0 bases at V and 1 base at J, with 8 bases between the two ends.

The chain uses TRBV20-1 and TRBJ2-2, with a possible D match to TRBD1 (6 bases). V lost 6 bases and J 5 bases, leaving 10 bases between the germline ends. Germline V gene lookup returns CDR1 DFQATT and CDR2 SNEGSKA (reference sequence). The CDR3 has 12 residues. In DNA, the CDR3 is TGCAGTGCCATAACAGGGACCGGGGAGCTGTTTTTT. It translates to CSAITGTGELFF.

Comment on this clonotype: This clone may be a read error of a much larger clone one base away. The rearrangement links TRBV28 to TRBJ2-7; D ambiguous. Germline loops: CDR1 MDHEN, CDR2 SYDVKM. The CDR3 is 11 residues long. The CDR3 protein is CANSPFYEQYF. CDR3 coding DNA: TGTGCCAACAGTCCCTTCTACGAGCAGTACTTC.

As regards this clonotype: At one end the junction does not follow the germline gene, possibly because of a read error. The rearrangement links TRBV6-5 to TRBJ1-1, with unresolved D. The CDR3 is 15 residues long. Germline V gene lookup returns CDR1 MNHEY and CDR2 SVGAGI. This chain's CDR3 is CASSYPRGANTVAFF. Written as DNA, the CDR3 is TGTGCCAGCAGTTACCCACGGGGAGCGAACACTGTAGCTTTCTTT.

This clonotype was detected only a few times. The rearrangement joins TRBV19 to TRBJ1-5; TRBD1 is a possible D gene (6 bases). Trimming cost V 3 bases and J 4 bases, with 25 bases left between them. Per germline, CDR1 LNHDA and CDR2 SQIVND (reference sequence). The CDR3 is 19 residues long. The DNA of the CDR3 is TGTGCCAGTAGTATCTTAGGAGGCGGCTTTGGGGGCGGGAATCAGCCCCAGCATTTT. Residues: CASSILGGGFGGGNQPQHF.

Ten or more counts support this clonotype. This chain uses TRBV28 with TRBJ2-7; D may correspond to TRBD1 or TRBD2 (7 bases each). The CDR3 is 17 amino acids. CDR1 MDHEN and CDR2 SYDVKM come from the germline V gene. V was pared by 6 bases and J by 1 base, with 22 bases between. CDR3 sequence reads: CASSPPQRQGGSYEQYF. CDR3 coding DNA: TGTGCCAGCAGCCCCCCTCAAAGACAGGGAGGGTCCTACGAGCAGTACTTC.

J is TRBJ2-2 and V is TRBV19, with 8 bases matching TRBD1. The germline V gene encodes CDR1 LNHDA and CDR2 SQIVND (reference sequence). The CDR3 is 16 amino acids. The trim removed 4 bases at V and 6 bases at J, leaving 10 bases unmatched. CDR3 bases: TGTGCCAGTAGTAGCGTGTGGACAGGGTTTTCCGGGGAGCTGTTTTTT. Translation gives CASSSVWTGFSGELFF.

This clonotype has a count of ten or more. The chain couples TRBV3-1 to TRBJ2-5, with 12 bases identical to TRBD2. Per the germline V gene, CDR1 is LGHDT and CDR2 is YNNKEL (reference sequence). V was pared by 8 bases and J by 3 bases, with 13 bases of the junction left unmatched. The CDR3 has 17 amino acids. The CDR3 coding sequence is TGTGCCAGCCCCGAGACTAGCGGGAGAAGGAGGGAAGAGACCCAGTACTTC. This translates into CASPETSGRRREETQYF.

There are a few counts of this clonotype. The gene calls are TRBV13 and TRBJ2-7; D may be TRBD1 (5 bases). CDR3 length equals 13 residues. V was trimmed by 1 base and J by 5 bases, leaving 9 bases between them. CDR1 and CDR2 (germline): PRHDT, FYEKMQ (reference sequence). The CDR3 DNA reads as TGTGCCAGCAGCTTAGCCAGGGCCCACGAGCAGTACTTC. Translated: CASSLARAHEQYF.

This clonotype was observed many times. The rearrangement joins TRBV28 to TRBJ1-1; 9 bases align to TRBD1. The CDR3 contains 16 residues. V trimming: 1 base; J trimming: 4 bases; junction bases outside the gene matches: 7. Per germline, CDR1 MDHEN and CDR2 SYDVKM. The CDR3 sequence is CASSLYLGQGGTEAFF. The CDR3 nucleotides are TGTGCCAGCAGTTTATATTTGGGACAGGGAGGCACTGAAGCTTTCTTT.

The sample holds a few counts of this clonotype. V gene TRBV6-5 combines with J gene TRBJ1-1; D gene ambiguous. Between the trimmed V and J ends, which lost 2 bases and 0 bases, there was a span of 7 bases. Germline V gives CDR1 MNHEY, CDR2 SVGAGI. The CDR3 length is 14 residues. CDR3 nucleotides: TGTGCCAGCAGTTACAGGAGGGTGAACACTGAAGCTTTCTTT. It codes for CASSYRRVNTEAFF.

This clonotype was detected many times. The rearrangement joins TRBV28 to TRBJ1-2; 7 bases match TRBD1. The CDR3 has 14 residues. CDR1 and CDR2 from the germline V gene are MDHEN and SYDVKM. J was trimmed by 4 bases and V by 5 bases; bases with no gene match: 7. CDR3 coding DNA: TGTGCCAGCAGTGACTACAGGGGAGGCTATGGCTACACCTTC. Protein product: CASSDYRGGYGYTF.

This rearrangement joins TRBV7-8 to TRBJ2-5, with D unresolved. CDR1 SGHVS and CDR2 FQNEAQ come from the germline V gene. This CDR3 is built from 13 residues. V gave up 5 bases and J gave up 3 bases, with 10 bases separating them. As DNA, the CDR3 is TGTGCCAGCAGCCTCGTCATGGAAGAGACCCAGTACTTC. This translates into CASSLVMEETQYF.

The table lists this clonotype with many counts. The chain carries TRBV30 and TRBJ1-5; no reliable D call. V was pared by 0 bases and J by 5 bases, with 8 bases between. CDR1 GTSNPN and CDR2 SVGIG come from the germline V gene (reference sequence). The CDR3 is made up of 13 amino acids. For the CDR3, the DNA is TGTGCCTGGAGTGTAGGCCTTGATCAGCCCCAGCATTTT. Protein: CAWSVGLDQPQHF.

This clonotype was counted between two and nine times. The V call is TRBV20-1, the J call TRBJ1-1; D may be TRBD1 (6 bases). The CDR3 totals 13 residues. Trimming removed 2 bases at V and 1 base at J, with 8 bases between. Germline-derived CDR1 and CDR2 are DFQATT and SNEGSKA (reference sequence). CDR3 DNA: TGCAGTGCTAGATCCAGGGGGAACACTGAAGCTTTCTTT. Translated, it gives CSARSRGNTEAFF.

This clonotype came up a few times. The J gene is TRBJ1-2, the V gene TRBV28; TRBD1 aligns across 12 bases. Germline V gene sequence: CDR1 MDHEN, CDR2 SYDVKM. V was pared by 7 bases and J by 0 bases, with 9 bases of the junction left unmatched. The length of the CDR3 is 17 residues. The CDR3 nucleotides read TGTGCCAGCACCCAGGGACAGGGGGCCTTCTCTAACTATGGCTACACCTTC. Translation: CASTQGQGAFSNYGYTF.

This clonotype occurred a few times. V usage is TRBV29-1 and J usage is TRBJ1-2; D not resolved. This CDR3 region has 11 residues. In germline, CDR1 is SQVTM, CDR2 ANQGSEA. V gave up 8 bases and J gave up 2 bases, with 9 bases separating them. CDR3 sequence reads: CSSSWNYGYTF. As DNA, the CDR3 is TGCAGCAGTTCGTGGAACTATGGCTACACCTTC.

This clonotype was found many times. The chain carries TRBV2 and TRBJ1-1; tentative D call: TRBD1 (5 bases). The V gene lost 4 bases and the J gene lost 4 bases, with 19 bases spanning the gap. In germline, CDR1 is SNHLY, CDR2 FYNNEI. The CDR3 is 16 amino acids. CDR3: CASSVAGTGVGTEAFF. The CDR3, as DNA: TGTGCCAGCAGTGTAGCAGGGACGGGAGTGGGCACTGAAGCTTTCTTT.

This clonotype was counted ten times or more. The chain employs TRBV10-3 and TRBJ2-7; a possible D gene is TRBD1 (5 bases). Trimming left V 2 bases short and J 5 bases short, with 10 bases between. Germline V lookup: CDR1 ENHRY, CDR2 SYGVKD. The CDR3 is made up of 13 amino acids. The CDR3 nucleotides are TGTGCCATCAGTGAGAGGGGTTTCAACGAGCAGTACTTC. It is translated as CAISERGFNEQYF.

This clonotype was observed a handful of times. This chain joins TRBV7-6 and TRBJ2-7; the D gene is possibly TRBD2 (5 bases). V lost 2 bases to trimming and J lost 1 base, with 18 bases between them. The germline V gene has CDR1 SGHVS and CDR2 FNYEAQ. The CDR3 is 17 amino acids. CDR3 sequence: CASSLTLWRAPSYEQYF. The CDR3 DNA follows: TGTGCCAGCAGCTTAACCCTCTGGCGGGCCCCGTCCTACGAGCAGTACTTC. The complete variable domain, with remaining parts taken from reference TRBV7-6 and TRBJ2-7, reads GAGVSQSPRYKVTKRGQDVALRCDPISGHVSLYWYRQALGQGPEFLTYFNYEAQQDKSGLPNDRFSAERPEGSISTLTIQRTEQRDSAMYRCASSLTLWRAPSYEQYFGPGTRLTVT.

The rearrangement links TRBV10-3 to TRBJ2-7, with a weak D call TRBD2 (5 bases). Trimming left V 0 bases short and J 0 bases short, with 12 bases between. This CDR3 contains 16 residues. CDR1 ENHRY and CDR2 SYGVKD come from the germline V gene. The CDR3 DNA sequence: TGTGCCATCAGTGAGTCGACGAGGGATCCCTCCTACGAGCAGTACTTC. This sequence encodes CAISESTRDPSYEQYF.

The sample holds one count of this clonotype. This may be a read error, as it is one base from a much larger clone. The chain combines TRBV7-2 with TRBJ2-7, with 11 bases fitting TRBD1. CDR1 and CDR2 (germline): SGHTA, FQGNSA. The CDR3 is 16 residues long. The CDR3 loop is CASSFHTGTGGQEQHF. CDR3 nucleotides: TGTGCCAGCAGCTTCCATACCGGGACAGGGGGTCAAGAGCAGCACTTC.

The chain couples TRBV5-6 to TRBJ1-5, with a weak D call TRBD1 (6 bases). Germline V CDR1 and CDR2: SGHDT, YYEEEE. This CDR3 contains 14 residues. Trimming pared 3 bases from V and 3 bases from J, leaving 10 bases between. The CDR3 DNA sequence: TGTGCCAGCAGCTGGGGGCTGGTCAATCAGCCCCAGCATTTT. It translates to CASSWGLVNQPQHF.

This clonotype has a count of ten or more. The chain joins TRBV6-1 to TRBJ2-7; TRBD1 is a possible D gene (5 bases). With 11 bases removed from V and 6 bases from J, the gap between germline ends came to 14 bases. The CDR3 sequence is 11 residues long. CDR1 MNHNS and CDR2 SASEGT come from the germline V gene. CDR3 loop: CACRRVFEQYF. In DNA, the CDR3 is TGTGCCTGCCGCAGGGTATTCGAGCAGTACTTC.